What follows are 31 T cell receptor beta chains derived from one specimen sequenced in a study of shared clonotypes between healthy human individuals. Sequenced by immunoSEQ multiplex PCR; TCRdb stores in-frame clones only, minus some. The data show 2 million to 3 million clones, more than 85% seen once. The sample comprised naive CD4+ T cells from PBMCs. The subset here: CD45RA+ positively selected. The receptors come from a man aged 18 to 29 in good health. Some clones in this sample may be carry-over from other donors' samples.

V and J are TRBV10-3 and TRBJ1-2; a weak D match, TRBD1 (5 bases). Germline V gene lookup returns CDR1 ENHRY and CDR2 SYGVKD. Trimming left V 0 bases short and J 0 bases short, with 23 bases between. The CDR3 contains 20 residues. The DNA of the CDR3 is TGTGCCATCAGTGAGTCGGTATTGCTCGCAGGGAGAGGGGCTAACTATGGCTACACCTTC. Translated, it gives CAISESVLLAGRGANYGYTF.

The V gene is TRBV9, the J gene TRBJ2-3, with 10 bases that match TRBD2. Per the germline V gene, CDR1 is SGDLS and CDR2 is YYNGEE. With V trimmed by 1 base and J by 9 bases, 8 bases remained unmatched. The CDR3 sequence is 15 residues long. The chain's CDR3 is CASSVWASGSGTQYF. CDR3 DNA: TGTGCCAGCAGCGTATGGGCTAGCGGGAGTGGGACGCAGTATTTT. Full variable domain (missing parts from reference TRBV9 and TRBJ2-3): DSGVTQTPKHLITATGQRVTLRCSPRSGDLSVYWYQQSLDQGLQFLIQYYNGEERAKGNILERFSAQQFPDLHSELNLSSLELGDSALYFCASSVWASGSGTQYFGPGTRLTVL.

This clone is a singleton in its sample. This chain links TRBV28 with TRBJ2-7, with D possibly called TRBD1 or TRBD2 (6 bases each). V gave up 1 base and J gave up 6 bases, with 19 bases separating them. The germline V gene has CDR1 MDHEN and CDR2 SYDVKM. The CDR3 is 16 residues long. Written as DNA, the CDR3 is TGTGCCAGCAGTTTATTCGGGGGCCTCCTACCCTCCGAGCAGTACTTC. As protein: CASSLFGGLLPSEQYF.

This clone was counted a few times. This sequence joins TRBV28 and TRBJ1-5; 9 positions agree with TRBD1. The V gene end was trimmed by 6 bases and the J gene end by 0 bases; junction bases not matched to a gene: 6. The germline V gene has CDR1 MDHEN and CDR2 SYDVKM. This CDR3 has 16 amino acids. The CDR3 region has the DNA TGTGCCAGCAGCCTCCGGGACAGGGATAGCAATCAGCCCCAGCATTTT. Translating gives CASSLRDRDSNQPQHF.

The count of this clone is one. The chain recombines TRBV28 with TRBJ1-6, with D possibly matching TRBD1 (5 bases). V was pared by 4 bases and J by 6 bases, with 16 bases between. CDR1 is MDHEN, CDR2 SYDVKM, per germline. This CDR3 spans 16 amino acids. CDR3 amino acids: CASSSLQGGGNSPLHF. The CDR3 DNA sequence: TGTGCCAGCAGTTCCCTGCAGGGCGGTGGTAATTCACCCCTCCACTTT.

The J gene is TRBJ2-5, the V gene TRBV20-1; D gene uncertain. Germline V CDR1 and CDR2: DFQATT, SNEGSKA (reference sequence). CDR3 size: 11 residues. Trimming cost V 3 bases and J 5 bases, with 7 bases left between them. CDR3 region: CSASGSETQYF. The CDR3 region has the DNA TGCAGTGCTAGTGGTTCGGAGACCCAGTACTTC.

This rearrangement joins TRBV5-1 to TRBJ2-5; D is possibly TRBD1 (6 bases). The germline V and J ends were trimmed by 4 bases and 3 bases, with 10 bases remaining between them. The CDR3 has 13 amino acids. Germline V gene sequence: CDR1 SGHRS, CDR2 YFSETQ. The CDR3 region has the DNA TGCGCCAGCAGCAATACAGGGAAAGAGACCCAGTACTTC. Amino acid sequence: CASSNTGKETQYF. The full variable domain, its missing parts supplied by reference TRBV5-1 and TRBJ2-5, is KAGVTQTPRYLIKTRGQQVTLSCSPISGHRSVSWYQQTPGQGLQFLFEYFSETQRNKGNFPGRFSGRQFSNSRSEMNVSTLELGDSALYLCASSNTGKETQYFGPGTRLLVL.

The J gene is TRBJ2-7, the V gene TRBV10-3; 15 bases are shared with TRBD2. Germline lookup yields CDR1 ENHRY and CDR2 SYGVKD. Germline trimming cut 10 bases from V and 5 bases from J; bases unmatched to any gene: 9. The CDR3 is made up of 15 amino acids. The CDR3 reads CATAGTSGRPHEQYF. The CDR3 DNA is TGTGCCACGGCAGGGACTAGCGGGAGGCCCCACGAGCAGTACTTC.

Note on this clone: This specimen includes other DNA sequences encoding the same CDR3. The gene calls are TRBV4-1 and TRBJ2-1, with 7 bases lining up with TRBD1. The CDR3 runs to 14 residues. The ends lost 2 bases at V and 4 bases at J; junction bases unmatched: 2. The germline gives CDR1 MGHRA, CDR2 YSYEKL. The CDR3 DNA reads as TGCGCCAGCAGCCAACCACAGGGGTACAATGAGCAGTTCTTC. It codes for CASSQPQGYNEQFF.

The chain is built from TRBV5-1 and TRBJ2-4; weak D call: TRBD1 (6 bases). The ends were cut back, 3 bases at V and 0 bases at J, with 10 bases in the middle. CDR1 SGHRS and CDR2 YFSETQ come from the germline V gene. The CDR3 is made up of 15 amino acids. CDR3 DNA: TGCGCCAGCAGCTCCGACAGGCTAGCCAAAAACATTCAGTACTTC. Protein sequence: CASSSDRLAKNIQYF.

The V call is TRBV27, the J call TRBJ1-2, with D perhaps TRBD1 (5 bases). Trimming stripped 2 bases from V and 3 bases from J, with 10 bases between. The CDR3 consists of 14 residues. Per the germline V gene, CDR1 is MNHEY and CDR2 is SMNVEV (reference sequence). The CDR3 coding sequence is TGTGCCAGCAGTTTAAGGGGCATAGACTATGGCTACACCTTC. Protein sequence: CASSLRGIDYGYTF.

The chain has TRBV7-8 and TRBJ2-1, with D unclear. From germline, CDR1 is SGHVS and CDR2 FQNEAQ. The CDR3 runs to 12 residues. The V end lost 3 bases, the J end lost 5 bases, and 5 bases lay between the germline ends. CDR3 region: CASSFANNEQFF. The CDR3 coding sequence is TGTGCCAGCAGCTTTGCGAACAATGAGCAGTTCTTC.

This clone was detected only a few times. Since no conserved phenylalanine or tryptophan closes the CDR3, a read error is the likely cause. The DNA is left out, because the CDR3 cannot be placed on it with certainty; the CDR3 is given as TCRdb lists it. V usage is TRBV28 and J usage is TRBJ1-1; the DNA was not compared with TRBD1, the D call given in the table. The CDR3 spans 8 residues, counting both ends. Per germline, CDR1 MDHEN and CDR2 SYDVKM. The CDR3 loop reads CASSFQWA.

The chain uses TRBV7-3 and TRBJ1-2; 8 bases line up with TRBD1. There are 14 residues in the CDR3. Germline loops: CDR1 SGHTA, CDR2 FQGTGA. V lost 4 bases to trimming and J lost 5 bases; unmatched junction nucleotides: 6. The CDR3 here is CASSYGTGDYGYTF. Written as DNA, the CDR3 is TGTGCCAGCAGCTACGGGACAGGCGATTATGGCTACACCTTC.

The chain has TRBV5-4 and TRBJ1-2; the D is unclear. Trimming shortened V by 0 bases and J by 2 bases, and 8 bases separated the two germline ends. Germline V gives CDR1 SGHNT, CDR2 YYREEE (reference sequence). The CDR3 length is 14 residues. CDR3 sequence (DNA): TGTGCCAGCAGCTTGGACTTGGGGAACTATGGCTACACCTTC. Its translation is CASSLDLGNYGYTF.

The CDR3 sequence: CASFDSPNEQYF. For the CDR3, the DNA is TGTGCCAGCTTTGACAGCCCCAATGAGCAGTACTTC. The chain carries TRBV28 and TRBJ2-7; TRBD1 might be the D (5 bases). V lost 8 bases and J 7 bases, leaving 15 bases between the germline ends. The CDR3 covers 12 residues. CDR1 and CDR2 (germline): MDHEN, SYDVKM.

The chain couples TRBV28 to TRBJ2-5; tentative D call: TRBD1 (5 bases). The last part of the DNA fits TRBJ2-7 better; the J call may be wrong. This CDR3 has 15 amino acids. Germline-derived CDR1 and CDR2 are MDHEN and SYDVKM. The CDR3 DNA reads as TGTGCCAGCAGAACCCCAGGGCGCGTGGTGGGCGAGCAGTACTTC. This sequence encodes CASRTPGRVVGEQYF.

This chain connects TRBV19 to TRBJ2-7; D tentatively reads TRBD1 or TRBD2 (5 bases each). V was trimmed by 5 bases and J by 6 bases, leaving 11 bases between them. The CDR3 contains 12 residues. Germline V gene sequence: CDR1 LNHDA, CDR2 SQIVND (reference sequence). The CDR3 sequence: CASSLRDGEQYF. Here the CDR3 DNA reads TGTGCCAGTAGTCTAAGGGACGGCGAGCAGTACTTC.

On this clone itself: Distinct nucleotide sequences in the sample also encode this CDR3. The chain employs TRBV5-1 and TRBJ2-7; TRBD2 matches 15 bases. J was trimmed by 3 bases and V by 4 bases; bases with no gene match: 2. The CDR3 spans 15 residues. Germline values: CDR1 SGHRS, CDR2 YFSETQ. In nucleotides, the CDR3 is TGCGCCAGCAGCCCGGGACTAGCGGGAGGCTACGAGCAGTACTTC. It is translated as CASSPGLAGGYEQYF.

This clone was counted a single time. The chain carries TRBV28 and TRBJ2-1, with 9 bases matching TRBD1. The CDR3 runs 13 residues. Trimming took 6 bases from V and 7 from J; bases not matched to a gene: 4. Germline loops: CDR1 MDHEN, CDR2 SYDVKM. CDR3 DNA sequence: TGTGCCAGCAGGGGGACAGGGAGGAATGAGCAGTTCTTC. Protein: CASRGTGRNEQFF.

The chain is built from TRBV7-9 and TRBJ2-2, with D unclear. Trimming removed 4 bases at V and 4 bases at J, with 10 bases between. The CDR3 consists of 14 residues. Germline assignment: CDR1 SEHNR and CDR2 FQNEAQ (reference sequence). The CDR3 DNA follows: TGTGCCAGCAGCTATGGGGTTGTCACCGGGGAGCTGTTTTTT. It specifies CASSYGVVTGELFF.

Comment on this clone: Other DNA sequences from this sample encode an identical CDR3 as well. V and J are TRBV5-1 and TRBJ2-7; 8 bases match TRBD2. In germline, CDR1 is SGHRS, CDR2 YFSETQ. Trimming took 2 bases from V and 2 from J; bases not matched to a gene: 3. This CDR3 is 14 amino acids long. The CDR3 DNA reads as TGCGCCAGCAGCTTTACTAGCGGAACCTACGAGCAGTACTTC. Translating it yields CASSFTSGTYEQYF.

V is TRBV28 and J is TRBJ2-1; 11 bases are a match to TRBD1. The J segment lost 5 bases and the V segment lost 6 bases, leaving 6 bases of the junction unmatched. Germline lookup yields CDR1 MDHEN and CDR2 SYDVKM. There are 15 residues in the CDR3. CDR3 sequence reads: CASSKGGQGDNEQFF. The CDR3 bases are TGTGCCAGCAGCAAGGGGGGACAGGGGGACAATGAGCAGTTCTTC.

The CDR3: CASSHPGQKNSPLHF. DNA for the CDR3: TGTGCCAGCAGCCACCCGGGACAAAAGAATTCACCCCTCCACTTT. V usage is TRBV7-9 and J usage is TRBJ1-6; TRBD1 is a possible D gene (6 bases). Between the trimmed V and J ends, which lost 5 bases and 7 bases, there was a span of 15 bases. The CDR3 extends over 15 amino acids. The V gene's germline CDR1 is SEHNR and CDR2 FQNEAQ (reference sequence).

This clone was found once. The chain couples TRBV5-1 to TRBJ2-6; D gene uncertain. CDR3 length equals 16 residues. The germline CDR1 and CDR2 sequences are SGHRS and YFSETQ. V lost 4 bases and J 4 bases, leaving 15 bases between the germline ends. The CDR3 nucleotides are TGCGCCAGCAGCCCAGAGAGAGTACAGGGGGCCAACGTCCTGACTTTC. Translated, it gives CASSPERVQGANVLTF. The full variable domain, its missing parts supplied by reference TRBV5-1 and TRBJ2-6, is KAGVTQTPRYLIKTRGQQVTLSCSPISGHRSVSWYQQTPGQGLQFLFEYFSETQRNKGNFPGRFSGRQFSNSRSEMNVSTLELGDSALYLCASSPERVQGANVLTFGAGSRLTVL.

The chain has TRBV29-1 and TRBJ1-1, with 10 bases identical to TRBD1. Per the germline V gene, CDR1 is SQVTM and CDR2 is ANQGSEA. V lost 5 bases to trimming and J lost 5 bases; unmatched junction nucleotides: 5. This CDR3 spans 13 amino acids. The CDR3 coding sequence is TGCAGCGTTCAGACAGGGGGCAAAACTGAAGCTTTCTTT. Residues: CSVQTGGKTEAFF.

The chain links TRBV13 to TRBJ1-2; D ambiguous. CDR3 length: 16 amino acids. V shed 0 bases and J shed 2 bases, with 13 bases lying between them. Per germline, CDR1 PRHDT and CDR2 FYEKMQ (reference sequence). DNA for the CDR3: TGTGCCAGCAGCTTAGGCGCCCAGTACCTCAACTATGGCTACACCTTC. It specifies CASSLGAQYLNYGYTF.

V is TRBV7-3 and J is TRBJ1-1, with D possibly TRBD1 on 5 matching bases. The V gene's germline CDR1 is SGHTA and CDR2 FQGTGA. Between the trimmed V and J ends, which lost 4 bases and 1 base, there was a span of 13 bases. The CDR3 extends over 15 amino acids. The CDR3 nucleotides read TGTGCCAGCAGCTCTCAGGGAGGGGCGAACACTGAAGCTTTCTTT. Translation: CASSSQGGANTEAFF.

CDR3 sequence: CASRPGRRNTEAFF. The CDR3 DNA follows: TGTGCCAGTCGTCCCGGACGGAGAAACACTGAAGCTTTCTTT. The rearrangement uses TRBV6-5 and TRBJ1-1; no reliable D call. The CDR3 has 14 amino acids. In germline, CDR1 is MNHEY, CDR2 SVGAGI. Trimming stripped 9 bases from V and 2 bases from J, with 16 bases between.

The chain employs TRBV9 and TRBJ2-2; 10 bases fit TRBD2. V shed 0 bases and J 3 bases; nucleotides not matched to a gene: 8. CDR3 length: 18 amino acids. The germline CDR1 and CDR2 sequences are SGDLS and YYNGEE. DNA for the CDR3: TGTGCCAGCAGCGTAGGCCTAGCGGGAGCCCTCGACACCGGGGAGCTGTTTTTT. Translated: CASSVGLAGALDTGELFF.

The chain combines TRBV11-2 with TRBJ2-2, with 7 bases aligning to TRBD2. This CDR3 has 15 amino acids. The V gene end was trimmed by 4 bases and the J gene end by 0 bases; junction bases not matched to a gene: 2. From germline, CDR1 is SGHAT and CDR2 FQNNGV. In DNA form, the CDR3 reads TGTGCCAGCAGCTCCCGGGGGGCGAACACCGGGGAGCTGTTTTTT. The encoded protein is CASSSRGANTGELFF.